This section outlines one T cell receptor (beta chain) sequence together with its context. The sample holds one count of this clone. Its recognized antigen is unknown. The record has no base qualities; no much larger clone is one base away. The sample is drawn from a study of lymphopenia after photon versus proton radiotherapy (dated by TCRdb to the late 2010s). Background on the whole study: The study compared the immunological effects of photon versus proton radiation therapy in patients with gastrointestinal tumors who developed high-grade lymphopenia. The goal of the study was to characterize the differences between the two radiation modalities in how they affect the immune system. A cohort of around 21 patients with gastrointestinal tumors who received either photon or proton therapy and subsequently developed lymphopenia was included.

The CDR3 goes from the cysteine to the phenylalanine over 14 residues. This entry keeps only the CDR3 DNA: 42 bases, framed from base 1. In the germline V gene (reference sequence), CDR1 corresponds to MNHEY and CDR2 to SMNVEV. V is pared back by 3 bases and J by 2 bases, with 11 bases lying between the germline termini. Summary of the overall study and its limitations: Across the cohort, a larger post-nadir drop in TCR diversity was inversely correlated with overall survival time among patients who died. After the lymphocyte count nadir, repertoires from photon-treated patients showed oligoclonal expansion, particularly of CD8+ Temra cells, and this expansion drove the decline in diversity. The survival association was examined only in patients who died, and the authors described better survival with proton therapy as a possibility, not as a demonstrated result. During treatment, patients who received photon therapy lost naive T cells and TCR diversity and gained effector/memory populations, whereas patients who received proton therapy remained relatively stable.

Libraries were prepared through the immunoSEQ multiplex PCR assay. Alongside multiparametric flow cytometry, deep sequencing of rearranged TCR beta loci was used to profile the T cell repertoires. The immuneACCESS repertoire file appears here via TCRdb, limited to in-frame rearrangements. These files lack a portion of the clones; in checked studies, under half of the deficit traces to unresolved V genes, and the cause of the others is not known. This sample lists some 45,000 clones; under 85% were detected once. The ten most abundant clones make up about 24% of the sample. The sequencing here drew on peripheral blood, taken from a patient treated with proton-based radiotherapy. The clonotype comes from a woman aged 70 to 79 with pancreatic cancer. This chain is built from TRBV27 and TRBJ2-7, with the D gene uncertain. CDR3 reads: CASSFRVSTYEQYF. The DNA sequence is as follows: TGTGCCAGCAGTTTTAGGGTTTCCACCTACGAGCAGTACTTC.